One sample yielded the 26 T cell receptor beta chains listed below, sequenced in a study of blood T cell repertoires in COVID-19. Assay used: immunoSEQ multiplex PCR; TCRdb lists only in-frame clones, some missing. The table has some 240,000 clones, roughly 89% seen once; the top ten hold 4.6%. Sequencing was performed on peripheral blood. The receptors originated from a woman aged 35 to 49 who had recovered from COVID-19.

This chain uses TRBV5-1 with TRBJ2-7; D gene uncertain. CDR3 length: 15 amino acids. The germline V and J ends were trimmed by 1 base and 3 bases, with 14 bases remaining between them. The germline CDR1 and CDR2 sequences are SGHRS and YFSETQ. The CDR3 DNA follows: TGCGCCAGCAGCTTGACCTCCGGTTCCTACTACGAGCAGTACTTC. This codes for CASSLTSGSYYEQYF.

The V and J genes are TRBV13 and TRBJ1-1; D perhaps matches TRBD1 (5 bases). Per the germline V gene, CDR1 is PRHDT and CDR2 is FYEKMQ (reference sequence). CDR3 size: 16 residues. V was shortened by 5 bases and J by 4 bases, with 20 bases between the two germline ends. The CDR3 coding sequence is TGTGCCAGCAGCCCCGGTTTAGGGGAAAGGGTCACTGAAGCTTTCTTT. Translated, it gives CASSPGLGERVTEAFF.

The chain joins TRBV6-5 to TRBJ1-2; TRBD1 agrees at 10 bases. Trimming removed 5 bases from V and 7 bases from J; junction bases left unmatched: 7. This CDR3 region has 14 residues. Germline V gives CDR1 MNHEY, CDR2 SVGAGI. The CDR3 DNA is TGTGCCAGCAGTAGTGACGGGACAGGGGTTGGCTACACCTTC. This encodes CASSSDGTGVGYTF.

J is TRBJ2-5 and V is TRBV19; 11 bases fit TRBD2. This CDR3 is 16 amino acids long. J was trimmed by 5 bases and V by 9 bases; bases with no gene match: 14. CDR1 is LNHDA, CDR2 SQIVND, per germline (reference sequence). CDR3 nucleotide sequence: TGTGCCAGCAATTCACGGCTAGCGGGAGGTTATGAGACCCAGTACTTC. Its protein is CASNSRLAGGYETQYF.

The V gene is TRBV5-1, the J gene TRBJ2-5, with a weak D call TRBD1 (6 bases). The CDR3 consists of 13 residues. CDR1 and CDR2 from the germline V gene are SGHRS and YFSETQ. The V end lost 2 bases, the J end lost 7 bases, and 12 bases lay between the germline ends. The CDR3 coding sequence is TGCGCCAGCAGCTTAGGACCGACAGGGACCCAGTACTTC. It is translated as CASSLGPTGTQYF.

The chain couples TRBV6-1 to TRBJ2-3, with 7 bases matching TRBD2. J was trimmed by 9 bases and V by 2 bases; bases with no gene match: 11. The CDR3 spans 15 residues. Germline lookup yields CDR1 MNHNS and CDR2 SASEGT. CDR3 coding DNA: TGTGCCAGCAGTGAAAAGGTACTAGCGCGGCCCACGCAGTATTTT. Its protein is CASSEKVLARPTQYF.

CDR3 loop: CASSFRGSMFYGYTF. CDR3 bases: TGTGCCAGCAGTTTCAGAGGGAGCATGTTCTATGGCTACACCTTC. The rearrangement joins TRBV6-2 or TRBV6-3 to TRBJ1-2; D uncertain. With 4 bases removed from V and 4 bases from J, the gap between germline ends came to 16 bases. The germline gives CDR1 MNHEY, CDR2 SVGEGT. This CDR3 region has 15 residues.

Worth noting for this clone: The same CDR3 can be traced to other DNA sequences in this sample. The chain recombines TRBV5-4 with TRBJ2-3; TRBD2 matches 7 bases. Trimming removed 0 bases from V and 3 bases from J; junction bases left unmatched: 4. Germline-derived CDR1 and CDR2 are SGHNT and YYREEE (reference sequence). The CDR3 has 15 amino acids. The DNA for the CDR3 is TGTGCCAGCAGCTTGGACTCGGGGGGAACAGATACGCAGTATTTT. Its protein is CASSLDSGGTDTQYF.

The chain recombines TRBV28 with TRBJ1-4, with TRBD1 matching over 7 bases. Germline V CDR1 and CDR2: MDHEN, SYDVKM. Germline trimming cut 6 bases from V and 8 bases from J; bases unmatched to any gene: 9. The CDR3 consists of 14 residues. The CDR3 nucleotides are TGTGCCAGCAGGTCCGGACAGGCGCTGGAAAAACTGTTTTTT. This codes for CASRSGQALEKLFF. The full variable domain, rest sourced from reference TRBV28 and TRBJ1-4, is DVKVTQSSRYLVKRTGEKVFLECVQDMDHENMFWYRQDPGLGLRLIYFSYDVKMKEKGDIPEGYSVSREKKERFSLILESASTNQTSMYLCASRSGQALEKLFFGSGTQLSVL.

This chain joins TRBV5-1 and TRBJ2-3; 11 bases are shared with TRBD2. Germline CDR1 is SGHRS and CDR2 is YFSETQ. The CDR3 consists of 17 residues. V shed 0 bases, J shed 4 bases, and the junction held 7 bases outside the gene matches. CDR3 DNA sequence: TGCGCCAGCAGCTTGGATACTAGCGGGGGTTCCTCAGATACGCAGTATTTT. Translating it yields CASSLDTSGGSSDTQYF.

The gene calls are TRBV27 and TRBJ2-7, with D possibly matching TRBD1 (7 bases). CDR1 is MNHEY and CDR2 is SMNVEV in the germline V gene (reference sequence). The CDR3 length is 15 residues. The ends were cut back, 2 bases at V and 2 bases at J, with 13 bases in the middle. CDR3 residues: CASSLRRGLTYEQYF. CDR3 bases: TGTGCCAGCAGTTTAAGGAGGGGGCTTACCTACGAGCAGTACTTC.

This clone has just one count. This rearrangement joins TRBV30 to TRBJ2-2; the match to TRBD2 covers 11 bases. The CDR3 consists of 17 residues. V shed 4 bases, J shed 6 bases, and the junction held 13 bases outside the gene matches. Germline CDR1 GTSNPN, CDR2 SVGIG (reference sequence). CDR3 sequence reads: CAWTGNRRLAGSGELFF. For the CDR3, the DNA is TGTGCCTGGACCGGAAATAGAAGACTAGCGGGGTCCGGGGAGCTGTTTTTT.

V is TRBV5-4 and J is TRBJ1-3; tentatively, D is TRBD1 (6 bases). V dropped 7 bases and J dropped 3 bases, with 14 bases sitting between them. This CDR3 comprises 14 residues. CDR1 and CDR2 (germline): SGHNT, YYREEE (reference sequence). The chain's CDR3 is CASGLQGGGNTIYF. Written as DNA, the CDR3 is TGTGCCAGCGGGTTACAGGGTGGTGGAAACACCATATATTTT.

The rearrangement joins TRBV3-1 (or the pseudogene TRBV3-2) to TRBJ2-7; TRBD1 agrees at 9 bases. Germline lookup yields CDR1 LGHDT and CDR2 YNNKEL (reference sequence). The CDR3 contains 16 residues. V gave up 2 bases and J gave up 0 bases; unmatched junction bases: 5. The chain's CDR3 is CASSQIGQGFSYEQYV. Here the CDR3 DNA reads TGTGCCAGCAGCCAAATCGGACAGGGGTTCTCCTACGAGCAGTACGTC.

This clone appeared once. This chain connects TRBV11-2 to TRBJ2-1; 11 bases are a match to TRBD2. The CDR3 spans 15 residues. The germline gives CDR1 SGHAT, CDR2 FQNNGV. After removal of 4 bases from V and 4 bases from J, the junction contained 3 bases not matched to a gene. This CDR3 is CASSSTSGMYNEQFF. The CDR3 DNA reads as TGTGCCAGCAGCTCGACTAGCGGGATGTACAATGAGCAGTTCTTC.

V and J are TRBV15 and TRBJ1-5; D remains unclear. The CDR3 runs to 15 residues. The germline V gene has CDR1 LNHNV and CDR2 YYDKDF (reference sequence). The V and J ends lost 0 bases and 4 bases respectively, with 10 bases between them. The DNA for the CDR3 is TGTGCCACCAGCAGAGATAGGAGTGGGAATCAGCCCCAGCATTTT. Amino acid sequence: CATSRDRSGNQPQHF.

The table lists this clone with a few counts. The rearrangement links TRBV4-3 to TRBJ2-2; no clear D. Germline V gives CDR1 LGHNA, CDR2 YSLEER. V shed 1 base and J shed 4 bases, with 4 bases lying between them. This CDR3 is 13 amino acids long. The DNA for the CDR3 is TGCGCCAGCAGCCAAGCGGGCACCGGGGAGCTGTTTTTT. It yields the protein CASSQAGTGELFF.

CDR3 sequence reads: CASSVRSGSPLHF. The CDR3 DNA sequence: TGTGCCAGCAGCGTAAGGTCGGGATCACCCCTCCACTTT. V gene TRBV9 combines with J gene TRBJ1-6; unclear D gene. The CDR3 totals 13 residues. Per germline, CDR1 SGDLS and CDR2 YYNGEE. Between the trimmed V and J ends, which lost 1 base and 10 bases, there was a span of 9 bases.

The genes are TRBV11-2 and TRBJ2-3, with 9 bases aligning to TRBD2. V lost 5 bases and J lost 2; bases outside the gene matches: 11. CDR3 size: 17 residues. Per the germline V gene, CDR1 is SGHAT and CDR2 is FQNNGV. CDR3 in DNA: TGTGCCAGCAGCGATACCACTAGCGGGTTATTCACAGATACGCAGTATTTT. Translating gives CASSDTTSGLFTDTQYF.

This clone was counted once. The rearrangement joins TRBV28 to TRBJ2-7; a possible D gene is TRBD2 (5 bases). Germline CDR1 MDHEN, CDR2 SYDVKM. The CDR3 has 14 amino acids. V dropped 4 bases and J dropped 2 bases, with 12 bases sitting between them. The chain's CDR3 is CASSSSYGAYEQYF. CDR3 sequence (DNA): TGTGCCAGCAGTTCCTCGTACGGGGCCTACGAGCAGTACTTC. Filled out from reference TRBV28 and TRBJ2-7, the complete variable domain reads DVKVTQSSRYLVKRTGEKVFLECVQDMDHENMFWYRQDPGLGLRLIYFSYDVKMKEKGDIPEGYSVSREKKERFSLILESASTNQTSMYLCASSSSYGAYEQYFGPGTRLTVT.

This chain's CDR3 is CASSFAPGGLNQPQHF. In nucleotides, the CDR3 is TGTGCCAGCAGCTTTGCTCCAGGGGGCCTCAATCAGCCCCAGCATTTT. The V gene is TRBV7-2, the J gene TRBJ1-5, with 8 bases lining up with TRBD1. This CDR3 is built from 16 residues. The germline V gene encodes CDR1 SGHTA and CDR2 FQGNSA. With V trimmed by 3 bases and J by 3 bases, 7 bases remained unmatched.

V usage is TRBV30 and J usage is TRBJ2-3; 13 bases fit TRBD2. The germline V gene encodes CDR1 GTSNPN and CDR2 SVGIG (reference sequence). The CDR3 runs 14 residues. J gave up 8 bases and V 5 bases, and 7 bases lay outside the gene matches. DNA of the CDR3: TGTGCCTGGGGACTAGCGGGAGCCCAGGGTACGCAGTATTTT. This encodes CAWGLAGAQGTQYF.

This chain connects TRBV11-2 to TRBJ1-6; D not resolved. This CDR3 region has 12 residues. The germline V gene has CDR1 SGHAT and CDR2 FQNNGV. V lost 2 bases and J lost 8, with 4 bases in between. The CDR3 spells CASSLIDSPLHF. Here the CDR3 DNA reads TGTGCCAGCAGCTTAATCGATTCACCCCTCCACTTT.

This chain connects TRBV10-3 to TRBJ2-5; 14 bases align to TRBD2. Germline assignment: CDR1 ENHRY and CDR2 SYGVKD. After removal of 7 bases from V and 2 bases from J, the junction contained 12 bases not matched to a gene. The CDR3 is made up of 18 amino acids. CDR3 nucleotides: TGTGCCATCATTCTGTCTGGGACTAGCGGGGGAGAGCAAGAGACCCAGTACTTC. Amino acids: CAIILSGTSGGEQETQYF.

This clone was detected once. The CDR3 DNA follows: TGTGCCTGGAGTGTGGGACTAGCGGGCTTCGAGCAGTACTTC. It codes for CAWSVGLAGFEQYF. This rearrangement joins TRBV30 to TRBJ2-7, with 12 positions matching TRBD2. The germline V gene has CDR1 GTSNPN and CDR2 SVGIG (reference sequence). The CDR3 runs to 14 residues. Trimming at V came to 0 bases and at J to 6 bases, leaving 3 bases not matched to a gene.

The chain links TRBV18 to TRBJ2-1; 12 bases fit TRBD2. The ends lost 5 bases at V and 10 bases at J; junction bases unmatched: 9. The germline V gene has CDR1 KGHSH and CDR2 LQKENI. CDR3 length: 15 amino acids. CDR3 nucleotide sequence: TGTGCCAGCTCATCGCTAGCGGGAGGGCCGGGAGAGCAGTTCTTC. Its protein product is CASSSLAGGPGEQFF.